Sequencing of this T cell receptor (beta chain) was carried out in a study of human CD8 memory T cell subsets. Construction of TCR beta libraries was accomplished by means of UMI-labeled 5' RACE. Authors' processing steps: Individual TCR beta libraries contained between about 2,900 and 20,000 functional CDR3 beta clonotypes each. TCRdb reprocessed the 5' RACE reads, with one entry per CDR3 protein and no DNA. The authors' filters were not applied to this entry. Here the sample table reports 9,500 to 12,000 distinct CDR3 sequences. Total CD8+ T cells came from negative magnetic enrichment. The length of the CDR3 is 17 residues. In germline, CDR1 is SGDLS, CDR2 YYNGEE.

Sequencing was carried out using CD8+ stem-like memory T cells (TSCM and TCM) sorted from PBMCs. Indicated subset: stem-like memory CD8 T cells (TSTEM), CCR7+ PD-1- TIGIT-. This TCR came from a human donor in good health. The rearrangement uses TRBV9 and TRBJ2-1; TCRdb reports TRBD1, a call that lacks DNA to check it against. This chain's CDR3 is CASSPKKQGLRSNEQFF.